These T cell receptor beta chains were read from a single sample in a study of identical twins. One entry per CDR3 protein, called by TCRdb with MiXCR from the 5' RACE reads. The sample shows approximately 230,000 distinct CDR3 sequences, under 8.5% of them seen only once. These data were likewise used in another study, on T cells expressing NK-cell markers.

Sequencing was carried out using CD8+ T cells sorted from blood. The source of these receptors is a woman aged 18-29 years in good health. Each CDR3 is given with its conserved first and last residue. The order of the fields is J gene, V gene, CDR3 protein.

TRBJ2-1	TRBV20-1	CSARRRRSLFF
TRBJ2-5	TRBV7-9	CASSSPLGETQYF
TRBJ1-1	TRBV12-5	CASGLGDRGTEAFF
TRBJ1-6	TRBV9	CASSGSGTANSPLHF
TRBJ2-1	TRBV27	CASTQGYNEQFF
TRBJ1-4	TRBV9	CASSSSANNEKLFF
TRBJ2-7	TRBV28	CASSLEGTGVLEQYF
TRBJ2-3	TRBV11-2	CASSLGEWRDRYGDTQYF
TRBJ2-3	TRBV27	CASSFQADTQYF
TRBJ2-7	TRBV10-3	CAISELGGTYEQYF
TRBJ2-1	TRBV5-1	CASSVSGGLRNNEQFF
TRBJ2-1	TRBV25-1	CASSGDLFFTDEQFF
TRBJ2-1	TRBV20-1	CSARHSGGIYNEQFF
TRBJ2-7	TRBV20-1	CSGRDVAYEQYF
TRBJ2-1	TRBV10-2	CASRGIRSYNEQFF
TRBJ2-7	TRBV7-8	CASSLGGSPGYEQYF
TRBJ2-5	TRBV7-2	CASSLGLFQETQYF
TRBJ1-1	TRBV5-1	CASSFPGGNTEAFF
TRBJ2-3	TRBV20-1	CSAQSGDTQYF
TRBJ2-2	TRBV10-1	CASSELGTSGNTGELFF
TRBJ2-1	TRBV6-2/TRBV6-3	CASSRHRGVNEQFF
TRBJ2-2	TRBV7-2	CASSLRRTPGELFF
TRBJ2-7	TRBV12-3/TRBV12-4	CASSSGTSGTEQYF
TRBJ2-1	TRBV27	CASSFGVTGGQNEQFF
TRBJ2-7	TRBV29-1	CSVTSGETHEQYF
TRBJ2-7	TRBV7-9	CASSQVIRTEIYEQYF
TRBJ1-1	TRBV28	CASSYRPSSTEAFF
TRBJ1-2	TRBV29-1	CSSRDEERGYGYTF
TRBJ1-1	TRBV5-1	CASSFYGTSSEAFF
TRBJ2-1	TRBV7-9	CASSGTGLFDKQFF
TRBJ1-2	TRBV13	CASSKRWGQGGYTF
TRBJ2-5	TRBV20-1	CSARPGTSGRETQYF
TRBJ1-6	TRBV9	CASSPGTGSSPLHF
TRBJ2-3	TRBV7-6	CASSPLVDLTDTQYF
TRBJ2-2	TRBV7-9	CASSPTYLLKLFF
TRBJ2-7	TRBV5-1	CASSLGQGAFEQYF
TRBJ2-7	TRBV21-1	CASARGRDSYEQYF
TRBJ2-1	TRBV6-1	CASRGDRWNEQFF
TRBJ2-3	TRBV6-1	CAWNRGSTDTQYF
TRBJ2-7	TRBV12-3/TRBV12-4	CASSFGTHLLYEQYF
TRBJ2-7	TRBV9	CASSVDLQGYEQYF
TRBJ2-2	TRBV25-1	CASRGLLPGELFF
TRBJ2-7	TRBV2	CASSEAHQGGEQYF
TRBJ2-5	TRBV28	CASSPRLGQETQYF
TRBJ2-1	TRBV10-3	CAISESSSGTYNEQFF
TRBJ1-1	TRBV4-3	CASSQDPGGLMNTEAFF
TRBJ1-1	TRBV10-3	CAISDPEQGRGKAFF
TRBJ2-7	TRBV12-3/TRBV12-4	CASSRNREPFHEQYF
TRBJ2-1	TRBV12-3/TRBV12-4	CASSLGLGINDEQFF
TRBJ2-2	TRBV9	CASSHPGTRTNTGELFF
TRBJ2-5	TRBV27	CASTPSGTETQYF
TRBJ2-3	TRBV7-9	CASRGLAGGSTDTQYF
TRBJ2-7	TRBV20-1	CSAGQGGSYEQYF
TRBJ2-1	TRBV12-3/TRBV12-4	CASSLAWNPPDNEQFF
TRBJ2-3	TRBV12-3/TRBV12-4	CASSLAGGPTSTDTQYF
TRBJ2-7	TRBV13	CASSEGRATFSYEQYF
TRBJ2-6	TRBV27	CASTAGPTPGANVLTF
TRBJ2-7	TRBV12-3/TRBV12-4	CASSLSRGEQYF
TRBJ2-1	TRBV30	CAWSVWAGQNEQFF